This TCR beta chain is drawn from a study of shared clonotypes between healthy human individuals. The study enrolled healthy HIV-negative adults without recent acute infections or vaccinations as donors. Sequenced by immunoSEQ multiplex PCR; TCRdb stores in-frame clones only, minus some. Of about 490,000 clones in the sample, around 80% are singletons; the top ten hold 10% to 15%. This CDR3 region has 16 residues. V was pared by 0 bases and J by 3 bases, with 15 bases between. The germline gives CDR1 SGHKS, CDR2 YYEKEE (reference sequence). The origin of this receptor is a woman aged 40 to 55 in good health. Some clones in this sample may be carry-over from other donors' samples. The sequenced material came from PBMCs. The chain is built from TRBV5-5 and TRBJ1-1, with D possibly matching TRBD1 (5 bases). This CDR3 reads CASSLEFPGRYTEAFF. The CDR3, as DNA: TGTGCCAGCAGCTTGGAGTTCCCGGGACGGTACACTGAAGCTTTCTTT.